This TCR beta chain is from a study of cytomegalovirus exposure and HLA in healthy donors listed by TCRdb under 2017. Some background on the complete study: An earlier analysis of 587 of the donors reported 250 to 350 Gb of sequence data and roughly 120 million unique TCR beta sequences obtained from around 190 million T cells. An earlier analysis of some 500 of the donors applied high-throughput TCR beta sequencing to assess whether each TCR beta V gene segment acted as functional or pseudogenic. Typing coverage varied by locus: roughly 629-640 donors for A, B, C, DRB1 and DQB1; roughly 520 for DQA1; approximately 610 for DPA1; roughly 450 for DPB1. HLA typing included class I and class II loci at four-digit resolution. Roughly 300 gigabases of sequencing data and approximately 80 million unique TCR sequences were included in an early release covering about 600 HLA-typed donors. The study aimed to test whether signatures of past pathogen exposure could be identified by cataloging public T cell receptors. In the later analysis, no new phenotypic data were used to find candidate immune exposures; instead, reliance was placed on TCR beta sequences and their occurrence across donors. Of the roughly 400 genotyped donors, roughly 76% were placed in the genetic ancestry cluster associated with self-reported Caucasian donors. To predict cytomegalovirus infection status, the study brought together high-throughput TCR immunosequencing, statistical association of individual TCRs with disease status, and machine learning. Along with the roughly 710-subject first cohort, a separate validation cohort of over 90 different subjects was used. The study profiled the T cell repertoires of about 640 subjects by immunosequencing and related them to cytomegalovirus serostatus. In a later genetic analysis, genome-wide SNP genotypes for about 65% of the roughly 700 donors were used, and that subset was treated as a discovery cohort. Among under 450 genotyped donors of the cohort, an average of around 240,000 unique TCR beta nucleotide sequences were sequenced per donor, roughly 18% of them non-productive. Five DR-DQ haplotypes were treated as single units for association and clustering because of strong linkage in the cohort. A later analysis re-examined previously published TCR beta repertoires from several hundred donors and added high-resolution HLA genotyping to investigate patterns of TCR occurrence. Every repertoire in the discovery cohort had been generated on one and the same sequencing platform. Donor age, sex, ethnicity and CMV serostatus were collected together with the repertoire data. General findings and caveats noted by the study authors: A few of the identified cytomegalovirus-associated TCR beta chains were confirmed in vitro to be specific for cytomegalovirus antigens. According to a later analysis, TCR association rates differed among HLA loci, with DRB1 alleles showing the most associated TCRs and HLA-C alleles showing the fewest. A total of 150 to 200 TCR beta chains were listed by the study as associated with cytomegalovirus. A further reported finding was that TCR beta sequences accurately predicted the HLA-A and HLA-B alleles for most subjects in the first cohort. A later genetic analysis associated a missense DCLRE1C variant with V-gene and J-gene trimming of TCR beta chains, and an independent cohort replicated the association. Linkage disequilibrium might explain the correlated functional status among segregating V segments, but an unknown experimental factor could not be excluded. Because some donors lacked HLA typing at each locus, the association tests relied only on the typed subset. Several of the top co-occurrence clusters appeared to be linked to parvovirus B19, influenza, CMV and Epstein-Barr virus, according to a later analysis. Broadly in line with IMGT annotations, most TCR beta V segments showed up in productive rearrangements about 90% or about 30% of the time in an earlier analysis of roughly 590 of the donors. In a later analysis, some 18,000 TCR beta sequences were associated with specific HLA alleles at a false discovery rate of 0.05. According to a later analysis, most CMV-associated TCR beta chains appeared to be HLA-restricted, and the HLA associations seemed to be driven largely by CMV exposure. Sequencing depth was assumed to be roughly uniform across donors in the presence/absence analyses, though that assumption may not hold. Compared with the roughly 700-donor mean, donors in an Asian-associated ancestry cluster had fewer N-insertions in productive TCRs, according to a later genetic analysis. The classifier was reported to diagnose cytomegalovirus status with high specificity and sensitivity in both the original and validation cohorts. Compared with equally common non-associated chains, HLA-associated TCR beta chains in a later analysis were more clonally expanded and had lower generation probabilities. It was suggested by the authors that the approach could potentially be generalized to other disease states and immunological phenotypes. A cluster of highly shared sequence variants was judged likely to represent a technical artifact of the sequencing pipeline. The only immune exposure information available for the cohort was CMV serostatus. When HLA alleles, especially DR and DQ, strongly co-occurred, TCR associations were difficult to assign to individual alleles. This cohort had only TCR beta chains sequenced, and the lack of alpha or paired-chain data limited which features could be detected. While some public TCRs were present in many individuals, most TCR sequences turned up only very rarely across donors. Some 16 rarely observed V segments, including chromosome 9 orphons, were excluded from the earlier analysis of several hundred of the donors because counts were too low. Some IMGT-functional V segments, including TRBV6-2 and TRBV6-3, could not be distinguished by the 87-base-pair reads and were therefore excluded.

As regards this clone: Its antigen is currently not known. No qualities accompany the bases; no much larger clone lies one base away.

Libraries came from the immunoSEQ multiplex PCR assay. For the multiplex PCR, a mixture combining 60 forward primers for TCR Vbeta segments and 13 reverse primers for TCR Jbeta segments was used. Amplification of the CDR3 region of rearranged TCR beta genes was performed with a multiplex PCR assay on genomic DNA. The amplified TCR beta libraries were sequenced on the Illumina HiSeq System as 87-base-pair reads. In the source study's methods: In a later analysis, tens of millions of unique TCR beta chains were counted across the approximately 640 repertoires, and roughly 11 million of these chains were shared by at least two donors. To remove PCR and sequencing errors, raw reads were error-corrected and collapsed into unique sequences using a nearest-neighbor algorithm that merged closely related sequences. CDR3 sequences were aligned to IMGT reference sequences to assign V, D and J gene segments. For a sequence to be retained, a match of at least six nucleotides to both a V gene segment and a J gene segment was required. A rearrangement counted as productive if the CDR3 had no stop codons and remained in frame with V and J, and every other rearrangement counted as non-productive. Following IMGT convention, CDR3 was defined as the stretch from the second conserved V-encoded cysteine to the conserved J-encoded phenylalanine. Sequences without an unambiguous match to a single V gene segment were excluded from the earlier analysis of approximately 560 of the donors. In an earlier analysis of 587 of the donors, a V segment was called functional when productive rearrangements were above 56.7%, and segregating when the standard deviation between donors exceeded 5%. A statistical classification framework was built to diagnose cytomegalovirus status from the catalog of TCR beta chain sequences. A later analysis assigned V and J genes by comparing TCR nucleotide sequences with IMGT/GENE-DB human TR gene sequences. A later analysis assigned CDR3 sequences and most-parsimonious VDJ recombination scenarios with the TCRdist pipeline. In a later analysis, each TCR beta chain was defined by its CDR3 amino acid sequence together with its V-gene family, and reads lacking a unique V-gene family were excluded. To address suspected cross-contamination and a sequencing artifact, a later analysis removed under 600 highly shared, low-generation-probability nucleotide sequences. In a later analysis, a clonal expansion index was calculated for each public chain from normalized within-repertoire ranks of inferred template counts. A later analysis computed generation probabilities with a VDJ recombination model fitted to out-of-frame rearrangements, and checked the results against IGoR. A later analysis scored TCR-TCR, TCR-HLA and TCR-CMV co-occurrence with hypergeometric tests, applying a repertoire-size bias correction to TCR pairs. To estimate false discovery rates, a later analysis permuted the HLA or CMV assignments 20 times. In a later analysis, co-occurring TCRs were grouped with DBSCAN, and TCRdist sequence similarity was added when clustering was performed within HLA-allele-positive subsets. Repertoires with fewer than 30,000 or more than 120,000 public chains were left out of co-occurrence clustering, as were several repertoires with anomalous nucleotide sharing. Here the immuneACCESS table is served through TCRdb, limited to in-frame sequences with V and J called. Missing clones are a known gap in these copies; in checked studies unresolved V genes cover under half, and the rest lacks a known reason. V and J calls and clone size are those listed in that table; D and trimming were worked out from the DNA. The sample has under 150,000 clones on record, roughly three fifths of them singletons. The ten largest clones add up to nearly 9.5% of the sample.

The cohort comprised 710 or so healthy bone marrow donors. At the time of sampling, every cohort member was nominally healthy, though immune exposures that went unrecorded were likely present. The donor tested CMV seropositive and was one of the 289 seropositive cohort members. Every donor gave a peripheral blood sample, and the peripheral blood mononuclear cells from that sample were used for TCR beta sequencing. Genomic DNA was extracted from the blood cell samples with the Qiagen DNeasy Blood Extraction Kit. The CDR3 goes from the cysteine to the phenylalanine over 17 residues. Kept here is only the CDR3 DNA, which spans 51 bases and is read in frame from base 1. V and J lose 0 bases and 3 bases, and a span of 17 bases separates them. According to the germline V gene (reference sequence), CDR1 reads LNHNV and CDR2 reads YYDKDF.

Sequences were obtained from PBMCs. The TCR comes from a woman aged 40 to 50 in good health and CMV-seropositive. The V and J segments used are TRBV15 and TRBJ1-2, with the D gene not clear enough to name. Here the CDR3 is given as CATSRDISGSPDYGYTF. The nucleotide sequence is TGTGCCACCAGCAGAGATATTTCCGGGAGCCCCGACTATGGCTACACCTTC. The entire variable domain, with the stretches around the CDR3 drawn from the reference TRBV15 and TRBJ1-2 proteins, is DAMVIQNPRYQVTQFGKPVTLSCSQTLNHNVMYWYQQKSSQAPKLLFHYYDKDFNNEADTPDNFQSRRPNTSFCFLDIRSPGLGDTAMYLCATSRDISGSPDYGYTFGSGTRLTVV.